A single sample gave rise to the 3 T cell receptor beta chains below, sequenced in a study of T cells in localized non-small cell lung cancer. Clones were read by immunoSEQ multiplex PCR, and TCRdb kept only the in-frame ones, dropping some. The sample carries about 70,000 clones, less than 85% recorded once. This sample comprised peripheral blood, obtained before any cancer treatment. Source of these receptors: a female donor of 60 years or more with stage I lung adenocarcinoma.

The chain couples TRBV2 to TRBJ2-1; D ambiguous. Germline V lookup: CDR1 SNHLY, CDR2 FYNNEI. This CDR3 has 12 residues. V lost 10 bases, J lost 8 bases, and 15 bases lay in between. The CDR3, as DNA: TGTGCCACCACGGGTTATGGTGATGAGCAGTTCTTC. Protein product: CATTGYGDEQFF.

The chain couples TRBV4-3 to TRBJ2-3, with D possibly TRBD2 on 6 matching bases. The CDR3 length is 16 residues. Trimming removed 4 bases at V and 0 bases at J, with 14 bases between. The germline gives CDR1 LGHNA, CDR2 YSLEER. The CDR3 here is CASSPTIAASTDTQYF. The CDR3 region has the DNA TGCGCCAGCAGCCCGACTATAGCGGCCAGCACAGATACGCAGTATTTT.

This clone came up once. The chain carries TRBV9 and TRBJ2-2; unclear D gene. Germline lookup yields CDR1 SGDLS and CDR2 YYNGEE. V lost 4 bases to trimming and J lost 5 bases, with 9 bases between them. This CDR3 region has 13 residues. This CDR3 reads CASSPPRTGELFF. In nucleotides, the CDR3 is TGTGCCAGCAGCCCGCCCAGGACCGGGGAGCTGTTTTTT.